This T cell receptor (beta chain) was retrieved from a study of blood T cell repertoires in COVID-19. For the study at large: The United States, Italy and Spain supplied acute and convalescent COVID-19 samples. The analysed material was cDNA or gDNA that came from T cells, B-cell-depleted T cells, or PBMCs.

The V gene's germline CDR1 is LGHNA and CDR2 YNFKEQ. The CDR3 runs to 14 residues. V was clipped by 4 bases and J by 4 bases; unmatched bases: 2. Authors' processing steps: Estimated nucleated cell counts came from reference gene primer amplification. Some clones are missing from TCRdb's copy, which holds only in-frame ones; the method was immunoSEQ multiplex PCR. Clone size and V and J calls were adopted from that table, with D and trimming inferred from the DNA. Here the sample spans tens of thousands of clones, 65% to 90% being singletons. Sequenced sample: peripheral blood. The clonotype comes from a human donor in a cohort sampled during active COVID-19. This chain connects TRBV4-2 to TRBJ2-3; 10 nucleotides align to TRBD2. This CDR3 reads CASSLSGGPDTQYF. CDR3 coding DNA: TGTGCCAGCAGCCTTAGCGGGGGGCCAGATACGCAGTATTTT.